A selection of T cell receptor beta chains follows, all from one sample in a study of PD-L1 blockade in urothelial cancer. Profiled with immunoSEQ multiplex PCR; TCRdb holds only in-frame clones, not every one. This sample has around 40,000 clones, with approximately 90% found just once. The source material was PBMCs, sampled around atezolizumab (anti-PD-L1) treatment. The receptors shown here come from a man aged 55 to 70 with urothelial cancer. Both conserved end residues are part of each CDR3. Fields, in order: CDR3 protein, CDR3 DNA, J gene, V gene, D gene, clone size. D genes are given only for firm matches. The listing skips clone size in some rows; elsewhere it reads once, few, many or a size class.

CASSATGWDVGEKLFF	TGTGCCAGTAGCGCGACAGGGTGGGATGTAGGTGAAAAACTGTTTTTT	TRBJ1-4	TRBV19	TRBD1	NA
CASSLNREKLFF	TGTGCCAGCAGCTTAAACAGGGAAAAACTGTTTTTT	TRBJ1-4	TRBV11-2	NA	NA
CASSAVSGNTIYF	TGTGCCAGCAGTGCCGTTTCTGGAAACACCATATATTTT	TRBJ1-3	TRBV6-1	NA	NA
CASSLALGGISGANVLTF	TGTGCCAGCAGCTTAGCTCTCGGCGGAATCTCTGGGGCCAACGTCCTGACTTTC	TRBJ2-6	TRBV7-2	NA	NA
CASSRGDRQVEKLFF	TGTGCCAGCAGCCGCGGGGACAGGCAGGTAGAAAAACTGTTTTTT	TRBJ1-4	TRBV5-4	TRBD1	NA
CASSFHRGIDTQYF	TGTGCCAGCAGTTTTCACAGGGGTATAGATACGCAGTATTTT	TRBJ2-3	TRBV27	TRBD1	NA
CASSLGGTDLNIQYF	TGTGCCAGCAGCTTAGGAGGGACAGACTTAAACATTCAGTACTTC	TRBJ2-4	TRBV11-3	TRBD1	NA
CASSAPRDRGQAFAYGYTF	TGTGCCAGCAGCGCGCCGAGGGACAGGGGGCAAGCATTTGCCTATGGCTACACCTTC	TRBJ1-2	TRBV5-6	TRBD1	NA
CASSSTGPYNEQFF	TGTGCCAGCAGTTCCACCGGTCCCTACAATGAGCAGTTCTTC	TRBJ2-1	TRBV27	NA	NA
CATSRAGRDQPQHF	TGTGCCACCAGCAGAGCAGGGAGGGATCAGCCCCAGCATTTT	TRBJ1-5	TRBV15	NA	NA
CASTNTGELFF	TGCGCCAGCACAAACACCGGGGAGCTGTTTTTT	TRBJ2-2	TRBV23-1	NA	few
CASSLSAEGGTQYF	TGTGCCAGCAGTTTATCCGCCGAGGGAGGGACCCAGTACTTC	TRBJ2-5	TRBV28	NA	NA
CASSLGGTGSYEQYF	TGTGCCAGCAGCTTGGGGGGGACAGGGTCCTACGAGCAGTACTTC	TRBJ2-7	TRBV5-4	TRBD1	NA
CASSLGTGPYEQYF	TGTGCCAGCAGCCTCGGGACAGGTCCCTACGAGCAGTACTTC	TRBJ2-7	TRBV11-2	TRBD1	NA
CASTQPDRGPYNEQFF	TGTGCCAGCACCCAACCTGACAGGGGCCCTTACAATGAGCAGTTCTTC	TRBJ2-1	TRBV7-8	TRBD1	NA
CASSRTVNTQYF	TGTGCCAGCAGTCGGACAGTAAATACGCAGTATTTT	TRBJ2-3	TRBV28	NA	NA
CASSLSVGVLAGGTGELFF	TGTGCCAGCAGTTTATCGGTGGGGGTACTAGCGGGAGGAACCGGGGAGCTGTTTTTT	TRBJ2-2	TRBV27	TRBD2	once
CASSFTRSNEKLFF	TGCGCCAGCAGCTTCACCAGGTCTAATGAAAAACTGTTTTTT	TRBJ1-4	TRBV5-1	NA	NA
CASSLSPGGSVYEQYF	TGTGCCAGCAGTTTATCCCCCGGCGGTAGCGTCTACGAGCAGTACTTC	TRBJ2-7	TRBV28	NA	NA
CASSPGTGSYEQYF	TGTGCCAGCAGTCCAGGGACAGGGTCCTACGAGCAGTACTTC	TRBJ2-7	TRBV6-5	TRBD1	NA
CASSSGQGTEAFF	TGTGCCAGCAGCTCGGGACAGGGGACTGAAGCTTTCTTT	TRBJ1-1	TRBV7-2	TRBD1	NA
CASSIEPLAGGPQETQYF	TGTGCCAGTAGTATAGAGCCCTTAGCGGGAGGCCCCCAAGAGACCCAGTACTTC	TRBJ2-5	TRBV19	TRBD2	NA
CASSLAAGAEEELFF	TGCGCCAGCAGCTTGGCGGCGGGGGCCGAGGAGGAGCTGTTTTTT	TRBJ2-2	TRBV5-1	NA	NA
CASRWTGTGELFF	TGTGCCAGCAGATGGACAGGGACCGGGGAGCTGTTTTTT	TRBJ2-2	TRBV2	TRBD1	NA
CASSPRSSYSGEKLFF	TGTGCCAGCAGCCCCCGCTCCTCCTACTCGGGGGAAAAACTGTTTTTT	TRBJ1-4	TRBV7-8	NA	NA
CASSGTGVYEQYF	TGTGCCAGCAGCGGGACAGGGGTTTACGAGCAGTACTTC	TRBJ2-7	TRBV27	TRBD1	NA
CASSAAGGTGNNEQFF	TGTGCCAGCAGCGCAGCGGGGGGGACAGGCAACAATGAGCAGTTCTTC	TRBJ2-1	TRBV9	TRBD2	NA
CASGLALGEQFF	TGTGCCAGCGGCCTAGCTCTGGGTGAGCAGTTCTTC	TRBJ2-1	TRBV2	NA	NA
CASSLEGRAGELFF	TGTGCCAGCAGTTTAGAGGGAAGGGCCGGGGAGCTGTTTTTT	TRBJ2-2	TRBV27	NA	NA
CASSAGTGRGYTF	TGTGCCAGCAGCGCCGGGACAGGGCGAGGCTACACCTTC	TRBJ1-2	TRBV9	TRBD1	NA
CASSVEGSGGRNTGELFF	TGTGCCAGCAGCGTAGAAGGCAGCGGGGGGCGGAACACCGGGGAGCTGTTTTTT	TRBJ2-2	TRBV9	TRBD2	NA
CASRMETGTYEQYF	TGTGCCAGCAGAATGGAGACAGGGACTTACGAGCAGTACTTC	TRBJ2-7	TRBV6-5	NA	NA
CASSAEVSSYNSPLHF	TGTGCCAGCAGCGCAGAGGTTAGCTCCTATAATTCACCCCTCCACTTT	TRBJ1-6	TRBV9	NA	NA
CASSGTSGMPGELFF	TGTGCCAGCAGCGGGACTAGCGGGATGCCCGGGGAGCTGTTTTTT	TRBJ2-2	TRBV9	TRBD2	NA
CSALPSVRNTGELFF	TGCAGCGCGCTCCCGTCGGTCCGGAACACCGGGGAGCTGTTTTTT	TRBJ2-2	TRBV29-1	NA	NA
CASSLRGLGNQPQHF	TGTGCCAGTAGCCTCAGGGGCCTGGGCAATCAGCCCCAGCATTTT	TRBJ1-5	TRBV19	NA	NA
CASSEDARDWGGYGYTF	TGTGCCAGCAGTGAAGATGCGCGTGACTGGGGGGGCTATGGCTACACCTTC	TRBJ1-2	TRBV6-1	NA	NA
CASSPMRSEKLFF	TGTGCCAGCAGCCCGATGAGGAGTGAAAAACTGTTTTTT	TRBJ1-4	TRBV7-2	NA	NA
CASSFGTGGMTETQYF	TGTGCCAGCAGCTTTGGGACAGGGGGCATGACGGAGACCCAGTACTTC	TRBJ2-5	TRBV9	TRBD1	NA
CASSISYTGVYTEAFF	TGTGCCAGTAGTATATCCTACACGGGGGTCTACACTGAAGCTTTCTTT	TRBJ1-1	TRBV19	NA	NA
CASSYQIRDTQYF	TGTGCCAGCAGTTACCAGATACGAGATACGCAGTATTTT	TRBJ2-3	TRBV6-5	NA	once
CASSLRQGVVKNTEAFF	TGTGCCAGCAGCCTGAGACAGGGGGTTGTTAAGAACACTGAAGCTTTCTTT	TRBJ1-1	TRBV11-1	TRBD1	once
CARTEYSNQPQHF	TGTGCCCGGACAGAATATAGCAATCAGCCCCAGCATTTT	TRBJ1-5	TRBV5-3	NA	NA
CASSFAAGARTDTQYF	TGCGCCAGCAGCTTTGCGGCGGGGGCCCGCACAGATACGCAGTATTTT	TRBJ2-3	TRBV5-1	NA	NA
CAIRRGQGAGEQYF	TGTGCCATCAGAAGGGGACAGGGGGCAGGGGAGCAGTACTTC	TRBJ2-5	TRBV10-3	TRBD1	once
CASSGSSGSTETQYF	TGTGCCAGCAGCGGATCTAGCGGGAGTACGGAGACCCAGTACTTC	TRBJ2-5	TRBV9	TRBD2	NA
CASSPPGQGQETQYF	TGTGCCAGCAGCCCTCCGGGACAGGGACAAGAGACCCAGTACTTC	TRBJ2-5	TRBV14	TRBD1	NA
CASSLTSGLYNEQFF	TGTGCCAGCAGCTTGACTAGCGGATTGTACAATGAGCAGTTCTTC	TRBJ2-1	TRBV7-8	TRBD2	NA
CASSEAPTGTGIYEQYF	TGTGCCAGCAGCGAGGCCCCTACTGGGACAGGGATCTACGAGCAGTACTTC	TRBJ2-7	TRBV9	TRBD1	NA
CASSLDRGRSYGYTF	TGCGCCAGCAGCCTGGACAGGGGGCGAAGCTATGGCTACACCTTC	TRBJ1-2	TRBV5-1	TRBD1	NA
CASSRQGANEQYF	TGTGCCAGTAGTCGGCAGGGGGCTAACGAGCAGTACTTC	TRBJ2-7	TRBV19	TRBD1	NA
CASSQTGSQETQYF	TGTGCCAGCAGTCAAACAGGGAGCCAAGAGACCCAGTACTTC	TRBJ2-5	TRBV6-6	NA	NA
CASRSGLPSNTGELFF	TGTGCCAGCAGGTCGGGACTCCCCTCGAACACCGGGGAGCTGTTTTTT	TRBJ2-2	TRBV5-5	NA	NA